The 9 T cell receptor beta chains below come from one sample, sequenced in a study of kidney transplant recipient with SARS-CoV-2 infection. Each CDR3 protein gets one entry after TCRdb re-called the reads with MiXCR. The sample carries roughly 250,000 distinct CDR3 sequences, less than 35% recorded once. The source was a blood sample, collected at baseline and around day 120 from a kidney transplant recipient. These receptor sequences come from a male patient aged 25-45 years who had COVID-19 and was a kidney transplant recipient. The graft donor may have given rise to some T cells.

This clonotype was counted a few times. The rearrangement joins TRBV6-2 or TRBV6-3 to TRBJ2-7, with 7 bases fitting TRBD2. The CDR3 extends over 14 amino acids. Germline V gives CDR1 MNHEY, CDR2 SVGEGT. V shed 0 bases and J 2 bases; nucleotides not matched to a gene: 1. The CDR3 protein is CASSYSSGPYEQYF. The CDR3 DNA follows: TGTGCCAGCAGTTACTCTAGCGGGCCCTACGAGCAGTACTTC.

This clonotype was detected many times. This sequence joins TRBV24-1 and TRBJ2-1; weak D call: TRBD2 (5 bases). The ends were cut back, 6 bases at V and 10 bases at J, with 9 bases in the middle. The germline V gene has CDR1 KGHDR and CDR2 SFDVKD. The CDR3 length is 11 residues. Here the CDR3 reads CATSRREEQFF. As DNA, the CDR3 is TGTGCCACCAGTCGACGGGAAGAGCAGTTCTTC.

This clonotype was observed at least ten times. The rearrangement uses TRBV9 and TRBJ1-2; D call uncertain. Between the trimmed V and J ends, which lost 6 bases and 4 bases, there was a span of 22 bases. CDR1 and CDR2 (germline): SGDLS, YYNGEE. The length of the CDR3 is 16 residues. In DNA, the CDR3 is TGTGCCAGCATTACAAAGTACTCAAGAAAGACCTATGGCTACACCTTC. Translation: CASITKYSRKTYGYTF.

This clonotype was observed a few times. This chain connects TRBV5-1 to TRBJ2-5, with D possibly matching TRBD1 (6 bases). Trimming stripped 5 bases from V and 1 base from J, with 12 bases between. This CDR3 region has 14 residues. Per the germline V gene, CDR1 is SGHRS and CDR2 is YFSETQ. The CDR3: CASRPGHVQETQYF. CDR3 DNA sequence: TGCGCCAGCAGACCGGGACACGTCCAAGAGACCCAGTACTTC.

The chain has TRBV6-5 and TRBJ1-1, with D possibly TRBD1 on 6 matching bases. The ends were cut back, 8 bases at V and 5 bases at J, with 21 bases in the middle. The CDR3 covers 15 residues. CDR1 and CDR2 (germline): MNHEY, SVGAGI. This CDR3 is CASGQEQGIETEAFF. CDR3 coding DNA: TGTGCCAGCGGCCAGGAACAGGGTATAGAGACTGAAGCTTTCTTT.

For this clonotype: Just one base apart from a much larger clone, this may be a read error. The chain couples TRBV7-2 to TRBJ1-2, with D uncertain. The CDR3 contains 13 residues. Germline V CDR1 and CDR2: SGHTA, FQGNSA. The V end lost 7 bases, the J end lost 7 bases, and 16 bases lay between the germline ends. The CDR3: CASTLDGRLGYTF. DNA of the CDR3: TGTGCCAGCACACTAGACGGCCGCCTTGGCTACACCTTC.

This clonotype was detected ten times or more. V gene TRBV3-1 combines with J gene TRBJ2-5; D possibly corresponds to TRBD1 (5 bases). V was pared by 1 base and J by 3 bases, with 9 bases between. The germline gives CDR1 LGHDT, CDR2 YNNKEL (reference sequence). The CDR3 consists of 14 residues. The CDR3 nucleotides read TGTGCCAGCAGCCAAGCAGGGCAGAAAGAGACCCAGTACTTC. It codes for CASSQAGQKETQYF.

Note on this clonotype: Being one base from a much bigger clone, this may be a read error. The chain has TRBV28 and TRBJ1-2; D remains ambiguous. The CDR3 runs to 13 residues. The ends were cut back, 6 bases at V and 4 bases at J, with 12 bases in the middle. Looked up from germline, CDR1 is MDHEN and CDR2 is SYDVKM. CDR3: CASSPAWGYGYTF. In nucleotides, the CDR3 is TGTGCCAGCAGCCCAGCCTGGGGCTATGGCTACACCTTC.

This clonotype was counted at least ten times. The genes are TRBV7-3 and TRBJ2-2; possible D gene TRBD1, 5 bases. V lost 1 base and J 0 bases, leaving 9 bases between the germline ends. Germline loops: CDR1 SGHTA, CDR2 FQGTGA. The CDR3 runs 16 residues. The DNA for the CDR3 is TGTGCCAGCAGCTTAAATGGCAGGGCGAACACCGGGGAGCTGTTTTTT. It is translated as CASSLNGRANTGELFF.